This TCR beta chain came from a study of CD4+ T cells in melanoma (dated by TCRdb to between 2022 and 2023). About the investigation overall: Neoantigen-specific CD4+ T cells in human melanoma were investigated in the study.

CDR1 SEHNR and CDR2 FQNEAQ were looked up in the germline V gene (reference sequence). V is pruned by 7 bases and J by 7 bases, leaving 17 bases of the junction without a gene match. The CDR3 starts with the cysteine, ends with the phenylalanine, and has 17 residues. Only CDR3 DNA is held: 51 bases, read in frame from base 1. Broad study findings and their caveats: Neoantigen-specific CD4+ T cells in melanoma were reported to show diverse differentiation states. Neoantigen-specific CD4+ T cells were reported to be correlated with the function of CD8+ T cells, macrophages and B cells.

This clone was observed once. It has no known antigen specificity. There are no base qualities to consult, and no much larger clone falls within one base. The donors were melanoma patients. Receptors were amplified or captured by the immunoSEQ multiplex PCR assay. TCRdb retrieved this table from immuneACCESS and kept in-frame rearrangements only. Not all clones are present; in checked studies, unresolved V genes account for under half, and no reason is known for the remainder. This sample is represented by roughly 150,000 clones; about 93% of them were singletons. The top ten hold more than 1.5% of the sample.

Here the chain combines TRBV7-9 and TRBJ2-2, with 8 bases matching TRBD2. This clonotype was obtained from a human donor with melanoma. The CDR3 has the sequence CASTDSGQRGSVGELFF. The DNA is as follows: TGTGCCAGCACCGACTCGGGGCAGCGGGGGTCAGTCGGGGAGCTGTTTTTT.